The 30 T cell receptor beta chains below come from one sample, sequenced in a study of CD8 T cells in ankylosing spondylitis. TCRdb re-called the 5' RACE reads with MiXCR, one entry per CDR3 protein. The table includes just over 300,000 distinct CDR3 sequences, roughly 20% detected once. Material for sequencing was blood, either unsorted or a sorted T cell fraction (not recorded which). The receptors come from a female donor with ankylosing spondylitis or in good health (not recorded which).

This clonotype was counted a few times. The rearrangement uses TRBV12-3 or TRBV12-4 and TRBJ2-5; maybe TRBD2 (6 bases). Trimming removed 3 bases from V and 2 bases from J, with 10 bases in between. The CDR3 length is 14 residues. CDR3 sequence reads: CASSFAREQETQYF. In DNA form, the CDR3 reads TGTGCCAGCAGTTTCGCCCGGGAGCAAGAGACCCAGTACTTC.

The genes are TRBV28 and TRBJ1-1; weak D call: TRBD1 (5 bases). V lost 6 bases, J lost 10 bases, and 24 bases lay in between. The CDR3 contains 15 residues. CDR1 is MDHEN, CDR2 SYDVKM, per germline. The CDR3 coding sequence is TGTGCCAGCAGCACCCAGGGACCTCACACTGATGGAGCTTTCTTT. Its translation is CASSTQGPHTDGAFF.

V usage is TRBV4-2 and J usage is TRBJ2-3, with 9 nucleotides matching TRBD1. The CDR3 contains 16 residues. J was trimmed by 0 bases and V by 4 bases; bases with no gene match: 5. Germline CDR1 and CDR2: LGHNA and YNFKEQ. The CDR3 region is CASSPTGTGSTDTQYF. The CDR3 coding sequence is TGTGCCAGCAGCCCTACCGGGACAGGGAGCACAGATACGCAGTATTTT.

This clonotype was picked up many times. The chain has TRBV12-3 or TRBV12-4 and TRBJ2-3; TRBD2 agrees at 8 bases. This CDR3 is 15 amino acids long. V gave up 3 bases and J gave up 5 bases; unmatched junction bases: 7. The CDR3 protein is CASSFSLSGKDTQYF. In DNA form, the CDR3 reads TGTGCCAGCAGTTTCTCTCTTAGCGGGAAAGATACGCAGTATTTT.

In this sample, this clonotype turned up a few times. The gene calls are TRBV4-3 and TRBJ2-1; 11 nucleotides align to TRBD2. Germline loops: CDR1 LGHNA, CDR2 YSLEER. V lost 0 bases and J lost 8; bases outside the gene matches: 15. This CDR3 comprises 19 residues. In DNA, the CDR3 is TGCGCCAGCAGCCAAGAGGGTAGCGGGAGGGGACCTTTAGGGGATGAGCAGTTCTTC. Its translation is CASSQEGSGRGPLGDEQFF.

The rearrangement links TRBV10-3 to TRBJ2-7; a weak D match, TRBD2 (5 bases). Germline CDR1 reads ENHRY; CDR2 reads SYGVKD. This CDR3 is built from 17 residues. V was pared by 0 bases and J by 5 bases, with 20 bases between. The CDR3 sequence is CAISESFVEAGVHEQYF. CDR3 bases: TGTGCCATCAGTGAGTCGTTTGTAGAGGCGGGCGTCCACGAGCAGTACTTC.

The CDR3 protein is CASSLSGGRVHGYTF. CDR3 sequence (DNA): TGCGCCAGCAGCTTGAGTGGAGGGAGGGTCCATGGCTACACCTTC. The J gene is TRBJ1-2, the V gene TRBV5-1; D not resolved. The length of the CDR3 is 15 residues. Germline V gene sequence: CDR1 SGHRS, CDR2 YFSETQ. Trimming cost V 1 base and J 6 bases, with 16 bases left between them. Filled out from reference TRBV5-1 and TRBJ1-2, the complete variable domain reads KAGVTQTPRYLIKTRGQQVTLSCSPISGHRSVSWYQQTPGQGLQFLFEYFSETQRNKGNFPGRFSGRQFSNSRSEMNVSTLELGDSALYLCASSLSGGRVHGYTFGSGTRLTVV.

The rearrangement links TRBV19 to TRBJ1-5; 7 bases match TRBD1. After removal of 5 bases from V and 3 bases from J, the junction contained 7 bases not matched to a gene. The germline CDR1 and CDR2 sequences are LNHDA and SQIVND (reference sequence). This CDR3 comprises 15 residues. The CDR3 sequence is CASSGWTGSNQPQHF. CDR3 in DNA: TGTGCCAGTAGTGGCTGGACAGGATCCAATCAGCCCCAGCATTTT.

CDR3 DNA: TGTGCCAGCAGTTTAGGGCAGCCAGGTTGGGATACGCAGTATTTT. Translating gives CASSLGQPGWDTQYF. This chain joins TRBV12-3 or TRBV12-4 and TRBJ2-3; D uncertain. V was cut by 1 base and J by 6 bases, with 14 bases left in between. This CDR3 has 15 residues.

This chain links TRBV7-3 with TRBJ2-1; D is uncertain. The CDR3 extends over 13 amino acids. Germline CDR1 SGHTA, CDR2 FQGTGA. Trimming pared 0 bases from V and 9 bases from J, leaving 9 bases between. The CDR3: CASSLTPLGEQFF. In DNA, the CDR3 is TGTGCCAGCAGCTTAACTCCTCTGGGTGAGCAGTTCTTC. The variable domain in full, with the rest retrieved from reference TRBV7-3 and TRBJ2-1, is GAGVSQTPSNKVTEKGKYVELRCDPISGHTALYWYRQSLGQGPEFLIYFQGTGAADDSGLPNDRFFAVRPEGSVSTLKIQRTERGDSAVYLCASSLTPLGEQFFGPGTRLTVL.

This chain joins TRBV4-3 and TRBJ2-3, with 9 positions matching TRBD2. Germline CDR1 LGHNA, CDR2 YSLEER. Germline trimming cut 0 bases from V and 1 base from J; bases unmatched to any gene: 8. The CDR3 runs to 18 residues. The chain's CDR3 is CASSQDAGAGGGTDTQYF. The CDR3 nucleotides are TGCGCCAGCAGCCAAGATGCCGGAGCGGGAGGAGGCACAGATACGCAGTATTTT.

This clonotype has more than one count but fewer than ten. The CDR3 DNA follows: TGTGCCAGCAGTCCCGGACTAATTCACACCGGGGAGCTGTTTTTT. As protein: CASSPGLIHTGELFF. The rearrangement joins TRBV6-1 to TRBJ2-2; tentative D call: TRBD2 (6 bases). The CDR3 extends over 15 amino acids. Germline CDR1 and CDR2: MNHNS and SASEGT. V lost 5 bases and J 3 bases, leaving 13 bases between the germline ends.

The gene calls are TRBV12-3 or TRBV12-4 and TRBJ2-1; D not certain. The CDR3 is 15 amino acids. The germline V and J ends were trimmed by 0 bases and 7 bases, with 13 bases remaining between them. The CDR3 nucleotides are TGTGCCAGCAGTTTAGCGCTGGGGTCCGCGAATGAGCAGTTCTTC. Its protein product is CASSLALGSANEQFF.

The sample holds a few counts of this clonotype. The chain carries TRBV12-3 or TRBV12-4 and TRBJ2-3; no clear D gene. CDR3 length equals 11 residues. Trimming removed 6 bases from V and 4 bases from J, with 5 bases in between. The DNA for the CDR3 is TGTGCCAGCAGCCGGTCAGATACGCAGTATTTT. This gives the protein CASSRSDTQYF.

The J gene is TRBJ2-5, the V gene TRBV12-3 or TRBV12-4; D possibly uses TRBD1 or TRBD2 (5 bases each). V lost 4 bases and J lost 2, with 11 bases in between. This CDR3 has 14 residues. The CDR3 sequence: CASSSGHLQETQYF. Written as DNA, the CDR3 is TGTGCCAGCAGTTCGGGGCACCTTCAAGAGACCCAGTACTTC.

The chain's CDR3 is CASSPRSGQGVGEQYF. CDR3 nucleotides: TGTGCCAGCTCACCACGGTCGGGACAGGGGGTCGGCGAGCAGTACTTC. The V and J genes are TRBV18 and TRBJ2-7, with 11 bases identical to TRBD1. The junction had 8 bases not matched to a gene; V was cut back by 1 base and J by 6 bases. The length of the CDR3 is 16 residues. From germline, CDR1 is KGHSH and CDR2 LQKENI.

This clonotype was seen more than once but under ten times. The J gene is TRBJ2-5, the V gene TRBV19; a weak D match, TRBD1 (5 bases). Germline lookup yields CDR1 LNHDA and CDR2 SQIVND (reference sequence). The CDR3 contains 14 residues. V lost 1 base and J lost 5, with 11 bases in between. The CDR3 sequence: CASSIALPGETQYF. CDR3 in DNA: TGTGCCAGTAGTATAGCCCTCCCAGGGGAGACCCAGTACTTC.

The chain uses TRBV20-1 and TRBJ2-3, with D perhaps matching TRBD1 (6 bases). V was shortened by 5 bases and J by 4 bases, with 22 bases between the two germline ends. Looked up from germline, CDR1 is DFQATT and CDR2 is SNEGSKA (reference sequence). The CDR3 is made up of 16 amino acids. The chain's CDR3 is CSAPSWGQGTPDTQYF. The CDR3, as DNA: TGCAGTGCTCCCAGCTGGGGGCAGGGGACCCCAGATACGCAGTATTTT.

This chain links TRBV3-1 with TRBJ2-1; a weak D match, TRBD1 (6 bases). The V gene's germline CDR1 is LGHDT and CDR2 YNNKEL (reference sequence). Trimming stripped 6 bases from V and 4 bases from J, with 16 bases between. The length of the CDR3 is 15 residues. CDR3 sequence reads: CASSLRTDRYNEQFF. For the CDR3, the DNA is TGTGCCAGCAGTCTCAGGACAGACCGATACAATGAGCAGTTCTTC.

With respect to this clonotype: Relative to the germline gene, one junction end is altered; a read error may explain this. V and J are TRBV29-1 and TRBJ1-1, with no clear D. The CDR3 spans 13 residues. Germline V CDR1 and CDR2: SQVTM, ANQGSEA. The CDR3 DNA sequence: TGCAGCGCCACCTCCGCCGGCAACACTGAAGCTCTCTTT. Translated: CSATSAGNTEALF.

This clonotype was seen only once. This chain joins TRBV6-5 and TRBJ2-3; 9 nucleotides align to TRBD1. Trimming removed 4 bases from V and 2 bases from J; junction bases left unmatched: 4. Germline V CDR1 and CDR2: MNHEY, SVGAGI. The CDR3 runs 15 residues. Written as DNA, the CDR3 is TGTGCCAGCAGTTGGGGACAGGGCTACACAGATACGCAGTATTTT. It specifies CASSWGQGYTDTQYF.

This clonotype was observed a handful of times. This sequence joins TRBV12-3 or TRBV12-4 and TRBJ1-1, with D perhaps matching TRBD1 (6 bases). This CDR3 has 13 residues. The V and J ends lost 4 bases and 1 base respectively, with 7 bases between them. CDR3 protein: CASSWTENTEAFF. Here the CDR3 DNA reads TGTGCCAGCAGTTGGACAGAGAACACTGAAGCTTTCTTT.

The chain is built from TRBV20-1 and TRBJ1-4; no clear D gene. Germline V CDR1 and CDR2: DFQATT, SNEGSKA (reference sequence). V was shortened by 6 bases and J by 5 bases, with 13 bases between the two germline ends. There are 13 residues in the CDR3. The chain's CDR3 is CSAPSVMNEKLFF. In DNA, the CDR3 is TGCAGTGCCCCTTCGGTGATGAATGAAAAACTGTTTTTT.

This clonotype has a single count. The chain combines TRBV6-5 with TRBJ2-2, with TRBD2 matching 11 bases. J lost 7 bases, V lost 4 bases, and 8 bases had no gene match. CDR1 is MNHEY, CDR2 SVGAGI, per germline. There are 16 residues in the CDR3. As DNA, the CDR3 is TGTGCCAGCAGTTTGTTACTAGCGGGAGCTGGCGGGGAGCTGTTTTTT. The encoded protein is CASSLLLAGAGGELFF.

The table lists this clonotype with a few counts. The CDR3 DNA is TGTGCCAGCCATGGTAGCGGGGGTAACAATGAGCAGTTCTTC. Its translation: CASHGSGGNNEQFF. The V call is TRBV18, the J call TRBJ2-1; TRBD2 agrees at 9 bases. There are 14 residues in the CDR3. The germline gives CDR1 KGHSH, CDR2 LQKENI. The trim removed 8 bases at V and 5 bases at J, leaving 7 bases unmatched.

This clonotype has a count of ten or more. V and J are TRBV5-5 and TRBJ2-1; possible D gene TRBD1, 6 bases. Trimming cost V 4 bases and J 0 bases, with 11 bases left between them. This CDR3 has 15 amino acids. The germline V gene encodes CDR1 SGHKS and CDR2 YYEKEE (reference sequence). The CDR3 is CASSPGQSSYNEQFF. The CDR3 DNA reads as TGTGCCAGCAGCCCAGGACAGAGCTCCTACAATGAGCAGTTCTTC.

The sample holds one count of this clonotype. The J gene is TRBJ2-7, the V gene TRBV11-2; no reliable D call. Trimming shortened V by 6 bases and J by 0 bases, and 15 bases separated the two germline ends. Germline values: CDR1 SGHAT, CDR2 FQNNGV. The CDR3 is 15 amino acids. This CDR3 reads CASSRRSDSSYEQYF. DNA of the CDR3: TGTGCCAGCAGTCGTAGGTCGGATAGCTCCTACGAGCAGTACTTC.

The chain links TRBV5-1 to TRBJ1-5; D not resolved. Germline CDR1 reads SGHRS; CDR2 reads YFSETQ. This CDR3 is 15 amino acids long. V was cut by 5 bases and J by 3 bases, with 15 bases left in between. In DNA, the CDR3 is TGCGCCAGCAGTAGTTTGACGGACTTCAATCAGCCCCAGCATTTT. The encoded protein is CASSSLTDFNQPQHF.

The chain has TRBV5-6 and TRBJ2-6; D remains unclear. Trimming removed 4 bases from V and 3 bases from J, with 11 bases in between. Looked up from germline, CDR1 is SGHDT and CDR2 is YYEEEE. The CDR3 totals 15 residues. CDR3 DNA sequence: TGTGCCAGCAGCCCCGGACCGGTTGGGGCCAACGTCCTGACTTTC. This translates into CASSPGPVGANVLTF.

The chain joins TRBV2 to TRBJ2-1; D may be TRBD2 (7 bases). This CDR3 spans 16 amino acids. V dropped 2 bases and J dropped 3 bases, with 14 bases sitting between them. CDR1 and CDR2 (germline): SNHLY, FYNNEI. The CDR3 DNA is TGTGCCAGCAGTGAAAGAGGGGGGGCTAGCTACAATGAGCAGTTCTTC. Its protein is CASSERGGASYNEQFF.